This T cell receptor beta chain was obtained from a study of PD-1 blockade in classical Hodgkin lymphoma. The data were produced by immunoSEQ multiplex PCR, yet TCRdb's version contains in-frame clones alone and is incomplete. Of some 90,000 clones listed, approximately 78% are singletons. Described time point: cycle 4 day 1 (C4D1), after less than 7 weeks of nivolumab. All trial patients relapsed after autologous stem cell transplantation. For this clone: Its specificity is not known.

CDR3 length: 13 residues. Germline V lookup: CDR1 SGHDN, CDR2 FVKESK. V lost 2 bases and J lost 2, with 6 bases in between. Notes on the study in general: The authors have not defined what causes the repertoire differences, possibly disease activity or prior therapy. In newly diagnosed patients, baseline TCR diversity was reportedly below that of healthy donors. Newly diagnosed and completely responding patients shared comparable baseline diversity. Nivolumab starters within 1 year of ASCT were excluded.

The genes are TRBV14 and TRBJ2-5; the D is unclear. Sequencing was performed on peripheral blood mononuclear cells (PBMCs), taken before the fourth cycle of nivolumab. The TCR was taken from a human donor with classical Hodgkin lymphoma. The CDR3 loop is CASSQSRQETQYF. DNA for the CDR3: TGTGCCAGCAGCCAAAGCCGGCAAGAGACCCAGTACTTC.